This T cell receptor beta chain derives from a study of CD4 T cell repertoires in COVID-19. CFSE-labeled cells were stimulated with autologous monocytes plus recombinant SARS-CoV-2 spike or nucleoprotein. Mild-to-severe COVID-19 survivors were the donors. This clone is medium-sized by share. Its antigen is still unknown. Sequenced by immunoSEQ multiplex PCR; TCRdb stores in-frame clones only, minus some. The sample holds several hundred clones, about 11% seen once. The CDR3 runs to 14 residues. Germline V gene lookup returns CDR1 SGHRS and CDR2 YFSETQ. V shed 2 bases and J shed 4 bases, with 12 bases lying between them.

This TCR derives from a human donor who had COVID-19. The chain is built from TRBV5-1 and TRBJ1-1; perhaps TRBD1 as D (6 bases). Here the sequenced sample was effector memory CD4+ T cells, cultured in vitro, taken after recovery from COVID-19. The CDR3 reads CASSLQGDTTEAFF. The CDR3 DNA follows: TGCGCCAGCAGCTTACAGGGTGATACCACTGAAGCTTTCTTT.